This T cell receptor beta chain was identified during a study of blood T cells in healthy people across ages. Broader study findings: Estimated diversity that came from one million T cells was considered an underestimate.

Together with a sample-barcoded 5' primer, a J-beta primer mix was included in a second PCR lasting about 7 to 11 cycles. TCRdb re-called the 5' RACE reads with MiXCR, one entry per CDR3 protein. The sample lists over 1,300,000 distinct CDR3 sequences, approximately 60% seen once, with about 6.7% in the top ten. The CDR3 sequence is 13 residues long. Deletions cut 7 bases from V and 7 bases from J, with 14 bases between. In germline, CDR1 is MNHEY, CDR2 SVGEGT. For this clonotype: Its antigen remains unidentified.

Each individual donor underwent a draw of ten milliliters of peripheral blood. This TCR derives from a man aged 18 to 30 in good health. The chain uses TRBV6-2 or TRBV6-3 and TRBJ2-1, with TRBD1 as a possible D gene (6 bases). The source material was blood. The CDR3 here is CASKPGARNEQFF. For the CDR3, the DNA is TGTGCCAGCAAACCAGGGGCGCGGAATGAGCAGTTCTTC.